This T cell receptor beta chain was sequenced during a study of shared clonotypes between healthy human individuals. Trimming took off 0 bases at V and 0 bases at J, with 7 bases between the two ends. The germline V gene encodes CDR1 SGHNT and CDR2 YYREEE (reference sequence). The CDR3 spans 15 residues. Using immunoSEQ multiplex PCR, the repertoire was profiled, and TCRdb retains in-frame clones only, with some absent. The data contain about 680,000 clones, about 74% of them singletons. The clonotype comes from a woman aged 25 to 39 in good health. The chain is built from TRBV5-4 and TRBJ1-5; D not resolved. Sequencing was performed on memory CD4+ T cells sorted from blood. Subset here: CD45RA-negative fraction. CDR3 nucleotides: TGTGCCAGCAGCTTGGATCCCCTTAGCAATCAGCCCCAGCATTTT. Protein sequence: CASSLDPLSNQPQHF.